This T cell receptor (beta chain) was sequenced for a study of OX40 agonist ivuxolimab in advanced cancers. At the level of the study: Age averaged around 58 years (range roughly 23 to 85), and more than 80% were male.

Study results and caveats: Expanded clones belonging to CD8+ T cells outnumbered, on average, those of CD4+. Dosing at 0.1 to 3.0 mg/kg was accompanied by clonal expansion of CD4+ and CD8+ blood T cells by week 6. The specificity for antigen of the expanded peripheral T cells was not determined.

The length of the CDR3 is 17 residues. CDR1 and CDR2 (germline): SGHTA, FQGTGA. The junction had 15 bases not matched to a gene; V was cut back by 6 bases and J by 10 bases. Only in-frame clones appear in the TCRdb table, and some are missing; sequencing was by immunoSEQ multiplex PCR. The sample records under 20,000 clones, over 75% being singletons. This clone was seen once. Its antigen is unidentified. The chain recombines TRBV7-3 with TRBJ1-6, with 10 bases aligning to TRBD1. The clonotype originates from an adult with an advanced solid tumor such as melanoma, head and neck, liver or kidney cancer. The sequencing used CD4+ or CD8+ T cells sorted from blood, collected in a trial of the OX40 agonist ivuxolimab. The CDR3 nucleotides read TGTGCCAGCAGTTCCCATGAGGACAGGGGGATACGATCACCCCTCCACTTT. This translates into CASSSHEDRGIRSPLHF.